This T cell receptor beta chain was documented in a study of T cells after posttransplantation cyclophosphamide. A marrow graft followed busulfan-fludarabine conditioning, with cyclophosphamide on days +3 and +4. The study, taken as a whole, reports: Donor CD8+ memory clones often dominated recipient blood repertoires at later times. TRB clonality was highly associated with recipient CMV seropositivity and reactivation. Tissue-infiltrating T cells from skin or gut overlapped little with blood T cells.

This clone has only one observation. What it binds is not known. CDR1 and CDR2 from the germline V gene are MNHEY and SVGAGI. This CDR3 spans 15 amino acids. V was clipped by 2 bases and J by 3 bases; unmatched bases: 7. The repertoire was sequenced with immunoSEQ multiplex PCR; TCRdb's copy has only in-frame clones and lacks some. The table records 35,000 to 40,000 clones, around 80% of them present only once. This sequence joins TRBV6-5 and TRBJ2-7, with 7 bases fitting TRBD1. Sequences were derived from CD4+ T cells sorted from blood, sampled approximately 2,000 days after a stem cell transplant with posttransplant cyclophosphamide. This clonotype was sampled from a female patient aged 40-50 years who received an allogeneic stem cell transplant from a related donor, was CMV-positive, and had no GVHD. Some of these T cells may belong to the graft donor. CDR3 coding DNA: TGTGCCAGCAGTTACGGGCAGGGGGTAGGCTACGAGCAGTACTTC. Protein sequence: CASSYGQGVGYEQYF.